This TCR beta chain emerged from a study of T cells after yellow fever vaccination. This clonotype was picked up a small number of times. Via MiXCR, TCRdb re-called the 5' RACE reads, giving one row per CDR3 protein. The table records about 630,000 distinct CDR3 sequences, around an eighth of them present only once. Germline V gene lookup returns CDR1 SGHRS and CDR2 YFSETQ. The CDR3 totals 16 residues. V was clipped by 5 bases and J by 4 bases, with 22 bases between them. This clonotype was obtained from a man aged 25 to 45 who received the YFV17D yellow fever vaccine. This chain uses TRBV5-1 with TRBJ2-7; the D gene is possibly TRBD1 (6 bases). The sequenced sample was PBMCs, obtained on the day of the yellow fever booster vaccination. CDR3 residues: CASSQAVPGVGYEQYF. Here the CDR3 DNA reads TGCGCCAGCAGTCAAGCGGTTCCAGGGGTTGGATACGAGCAGTACTTC.